This T cell receptor beta chain was observed in a study of shared clonotypes between healthy human individuals. Study-wide results and caveats: The donor pool, a small one, limited the genetic and exposure-history diversity represented.

Using immunoSEQ multiplex PCR, the repertoire was profiled, and TCRdb retains in-frame clones only, with some absent. The sample lists about 1 million clones; roughly 80% were seen once. Of note for this clone: Its antigen is still unknown.

V gave up 5 bases and J gave up 6 bases, with 14 bases separating them. The CDR3 runs to 14 residues. CDR1 is SGHRS, CDR2 YFSETQ, per germline. The rearrangement links TRBV5-1 to TRBJ1-4; D unclear. The sequence was obtained from a man aged 18 to 30 in good health. The material sequenced was memory CD4+ T cells sorted from blood. Subset indicated: CD45RA-negative fraction. The CDR3 region has the DNA TGCGCCAGCAGGATCGAGGGAAGGCATGAAAAACTGTTTTTT. Its translation: CASRIEGRHEKLFF.